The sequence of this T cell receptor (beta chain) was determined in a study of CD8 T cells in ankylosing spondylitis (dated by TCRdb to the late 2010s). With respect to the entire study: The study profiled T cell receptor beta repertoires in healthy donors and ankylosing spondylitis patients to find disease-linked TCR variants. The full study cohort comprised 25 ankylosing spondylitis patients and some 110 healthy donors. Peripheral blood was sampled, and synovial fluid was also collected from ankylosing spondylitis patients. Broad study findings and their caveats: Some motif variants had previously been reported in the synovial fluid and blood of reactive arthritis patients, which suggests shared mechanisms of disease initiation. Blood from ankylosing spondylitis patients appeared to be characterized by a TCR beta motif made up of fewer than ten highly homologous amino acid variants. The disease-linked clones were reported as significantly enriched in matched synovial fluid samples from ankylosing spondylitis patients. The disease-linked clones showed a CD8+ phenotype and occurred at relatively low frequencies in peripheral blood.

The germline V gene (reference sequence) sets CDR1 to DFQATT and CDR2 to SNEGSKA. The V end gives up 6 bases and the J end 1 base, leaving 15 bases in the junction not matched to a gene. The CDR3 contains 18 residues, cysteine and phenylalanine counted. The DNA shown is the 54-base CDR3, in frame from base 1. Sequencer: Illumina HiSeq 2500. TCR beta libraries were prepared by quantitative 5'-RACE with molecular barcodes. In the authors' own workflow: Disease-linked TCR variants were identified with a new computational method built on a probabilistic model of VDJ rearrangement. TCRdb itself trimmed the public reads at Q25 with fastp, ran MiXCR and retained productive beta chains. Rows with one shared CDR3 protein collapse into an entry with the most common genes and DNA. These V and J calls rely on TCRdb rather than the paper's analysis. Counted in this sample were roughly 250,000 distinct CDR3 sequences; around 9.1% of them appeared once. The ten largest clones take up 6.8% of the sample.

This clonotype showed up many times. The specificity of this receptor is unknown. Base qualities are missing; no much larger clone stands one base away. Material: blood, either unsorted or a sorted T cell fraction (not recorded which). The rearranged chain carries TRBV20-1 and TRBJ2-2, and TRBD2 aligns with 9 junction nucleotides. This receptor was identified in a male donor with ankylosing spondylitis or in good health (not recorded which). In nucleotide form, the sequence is TGCAGTGCCGCCTCTAGTGTGACTAGCGGCTTGAACACCGGGGAGCTGTTTTTT. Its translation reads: CSAASSVTSGLNTGELFF.